This T cell receptor (beta chain) appears in the sequencing data of a study of blood T cell repertoires in COVID-19. Measured with immunoSEQ multiplex PCR; TCRdb has only the in-frame clones, and not every one. The top ten hold roughly 2.3% of the sample, which has over 300,000 clones, approximately 85% seen once. The CDR3 covers 15 residues. From germline, CDR1 is WNHNN and CDR2 SYGVQD (reference sequence). V lost 7 bases and J lost 0, with 13 bases in between. The clonotype originates from a man in his thirties or forties who had recovered from COVID-19. V is TRBV10-1 and J is TRBJ1-3; D might be TRBD1 (6 bases). Sequencing was performed on PBMCs or T cells enriched from blood (not recorded which). This chain's CDR3 is CASNQDSSSGNTIYF. The CDR3 DNA sequence: TGCGCCAGCAACCAGGACAGTAGCTCTGGAAACACCATATATTTT.